These T cell receptor beta chains were read from a single sample in a study of monozygotic twins with inflammatory bowel disease. TCRdb reprocessed the 5' RACE reads and keeps a single row for each CDR3 protein, giving no DNA. The specimen's table records over 110,000 distinct CDR3 sequences. Sequenced: blood. These receptor sequences come from a human donor with ulcerative colitis or Crohn's disease, or a healthy co-twin of an affected twin (not recorded which). Both conserved end residues are part of each CDR3. Fields, in order: J gene, V gene, CDR3 protein.

TRBJ1-5	TRBV25-1	CASSGPLNQPQHF
TRBJ1-4	TRBV4-2	CASSHWDVATNEKLFF
TRBJ2-7	TRBV7-2	CASSPPGREYEQYF
TRBJ1-2	TRBV7-9	CASSPQSRGGYTF
TRBJ2-3	TRBV6-5	CASSYSRDSTDTQYF
TRBJ2-3	TRBV20-1	CSARDGGDTQYF
TRBJ2-1	TRBV7-2	CASSPFHNEQFF
TRBJ2-7	TRBV27	CASSFTPSYEQYF
TRBJ1-2	TRBV12-3/TRBV12-4	CASRKFRAWGGYTF
TRBJ2-5	TRBV4-3	CASSPSRDRVGETQYF
TRBJ1-5	TRBV12-3/TRBV12-4	CASSSDGYQPQHF
TRBJ1-2	TRBV20-1	CSARASGGGYTF
TRBJ2-7	TRBV5-1	CASSLSRQGALSSYEQYF
TRBJ1-6	TRBV7-9	CASSSRDRGQVDSPLHF
TRBJ2-7	TRBV5-6	CASSFMGQGSYEQYF
TRBJ1-5	TRBV5-6	CASSRDRGSNQPQHF
TRBJ1-5	TRBV4-1	CASSPEGRYNQPQHF
TRBJ2-3	TRBV4-2	CASSQDYGEDTQYF
TRBJ1-3	TRBV7-9	CASSGQGGNTIYF
TRBJ2-7	TRBV10-3	CAISGDVSYEQYF
TRBJ1-1	TRBV5-1	CASSLDRRTNTEAFF
TRBJ1-3	TRBV20-1	CSASDGQTGGNTIYF
TRBJ2-3	TRBV29-1	CSVEDVRGTQYF
TRBJ1-2	TRBV5-1	CASSPGRGEGSYYGYTF
TRBJ2-7	TRBV6-1	CASTPGTGRYEQYF
TRBJ2-1	TRBV9	CASSVAGGSYNEQFF
TRBJ2-1	TRBV7-3	CASSSSGGPDNEQFF
TRBJ1-1	TRBV5-1	CASSFIPNTEAFF
TRBJ1-1	TRBV6-5	CASTRGTEAFF
TRBJ1-1	TRBV6-2/TRBV6-3	CASSYGTGAPSAEAFF
TRBJ2-7	TRBV20-1	CSARAGPGDVYEQYF
TRBJ2-2	TRBV7-8	CASSLRDRNTGELFF
TRBJ1-6	TRBV29-1	CSVVLRDRTLHF
TRBJ2-4	TRBV3-1	CASSQPGQNIQYF